This T cell receptor beta chain was retrieved from a study of blood T cell repertoires in COVID-19. TCRdb's table, derived via immunoSEQ multiplex PCR, lists solely in-frame clones and lacks some. The sample has about 320,000 clones, around 84% seen once. Trimming cost V 3 bases and J 3 bases, with 6 bases left between them. The CDR3 has 13 amino acids. From germline, CDR1 is SGHTA and CDR2 FQGNSA. Participant ages covered roughly 18 to 89 years across around 22 US areas. The receptor comes from a young woman who had recovered from COVID-19. This chain links TRBV7-2 with TRBJ1-3; D is ambiguous. Sequencing input: PBMCs or T cells enriched from blood (not recorded which). The CDR3 coding sequence is TGTGCCAGCAGCTTTGGACTTGGAAACACCATATATTTT. This sequence encodes CASSFGLGNTIYF.